This TCR beta chain emerged from a study of chemoradiotherapy in HPV16-positive cancers. Study background: Candidate HPV-specific T-cell clones and common TCR motifs came from functional assays in a couple of HPV16-positive patients. Study observations and caveats: During treatment, candidate HPV-specific clones and E7-related motifs expanded in tumor. For HPV16-positive patients, expanding HPV-responsive T cells associated with longer recurrence-free survival.

As to this clone: Its target is not known.

Libraries were prepared by immunoSEQ multiplex PCR; TCRdb keeps only in-frame clonotypes and omits some of them. The sample holds 9,000 to 13,000 clones, over 65% seen once. The V and J ends lost 4 bases and 5 bases respectively, with 4 bases between them. Germline CDR1 and CDR2: SGHDT and YYEEEE. This CDR3 is 11 amino acids long. This specimen was acquired from a patient who underwent chemoradiotherapy. The TCR originated in a human donor with HPV-associated anogenital cancer. The V and J genes are TRBV5-6 and TRBJ2-1; D gene uncertain. The CDR3 is CASSLNNEQFF. In nucleotides, the CDR3 is TGTGCCAGCAGCCTCAACAATGAGCAGTTCTTC.